The table lists the clone carrying this TCR beta chain with a few counts. Its specificity is unknown. This sample was taken from a study of CD8 T cells in ankylosing spondylitis. Overall study results and limits: A TCR beta motif of roughly 8 highly homologous variants seemed to mark ankylosing spondylitis blood.

Trimming shortened V by 4 bases and J by 4 bases, and 4 bases separated the two germline ends. Germline values: CDR1 MGHDK, CDR2 SYGVNS. The CDR3 has 12 residues. From the 5' RACE reads, TCRdb called clonotypes with MiXCR, one entry per CDR3 protein. The top ten clones hold over 15% of a sample with about 700,000 distinct CDR3 sequences, over 15% of them seen once. The sequencing input was blood, either unsorted or a sorted T cell fraction (not recorded which). This clonotype was obtained from a male donor with ankylosing spondylitis. The genes are TRBV25-1 and TRBJ1-4; no clear D. Here the CDR3 reads CASSGDNEKLFF. The CDR3 DNA reads as TGTGCCAGCAGTGGCGATAATGAAAAACTGTTTTTT.